These T cell receptor beta chains were read from a single sample in a study of blood T cell repertoires in COVID-19. The method was immunoSEQ multiplex PCR; TCRdb's version includes in-frame clones alone and lacks a portion of them. In the table there are about 130,000 clones, roughly 90% of which are singletons. The sequenced sample consisted of PBMCs or T cells enriched from blood (not recorded which). The receptors shown here come from a woman aged 50 to 65 who had recovered from COVID-19. CDR3s include the opening cysteine and the closing phenylalanine or tryptophan. Each record gives: D gene, V gene, clone size, J gene, CDR3 protein, CDR3 DNA. A D gene is named only where the DNA matches it firmly. A clone size is listed for some rows: how often the clone was seen (once, few, many), or a class if it is expanded.

NA	TRBV27	NA	TRBJ1-1	CASSLNSAGWNTEAFF	TGTGCCAGCAGTCTGAACTCGGCAGGGTGGAACACTGAAGCTTTCTTT
TRBD2	TRBV6-1	once	TRBJ2-7	CASSEYAGGGEQYF	TGTGCCAGCAGTGAATATGCGGGCGGGGGCGAGCAGTACTTC
TRBD1	TRBV25-1	once	TRBJ2-7	CASSDRTGTYEQYF	TGTGCCAGCAGTGACCGGACAGGGACCTACGAGCAGTACTTC
TRBD1	TRBV5-4	NA	TRBJ1-2	CASSLEGDSRDYGYTF	TGTGCCAGCAGCTTGGAGGGGGACAGCCGTGACTATGGCTACACCTTC
NA	TRBV23-1	many	TRBJ2-7	CASSQSTTGYPSYEQYF	TGCGCCAGCAGTCAATCCACTACAGGGTACCCTTCCTACGAGCAGTACTTC
TRBD1	TRBV2	NA	TRBJ1-5	CASSGQGNQPQHF	TGTGCCAGCAGTGGACAGGGGAATCAGCCCCAGCATTTT
TRBD2	TRBV11-3	few	TRBJ2-5	CASSSRGGLGLETQYF	TGTGCCAGCAGCTCCCGGGGAGGGTTGGGTTTAGAGACCCAGTACTTC
NA	TRBV7-6	NA	TRBJ2-2	CASSLGAPETGELFF	TGTGCCAGCAGCTTAGGTGCCCCGGAGACCGGGGAGCTGTTTTTT
NA	TRBV29-1	NA	TRBJ1-2	CSVGTGTLYGYTF	TGCAGCGTCGGAACAGGGACCCTCTATGGCTACACCTTC
TRBD1	TRBV9	few	TRBJ2-3	CASSVGQGAGYTQYF	TGTGCCAGCAGCGTAGGACAGGGGGCTGGTTATACGCAGTATTTT
NA	TRBV30	few	TRBJ1-2	CAWRNPQGANYGYTF	TGTGCCTGGAGAAATCCACAGGGAGCTAACTATGGCTACACCTTC
TRBD2	TRBV10-2	NA	TRBJ2-1	CASNSRGGPGNEQFF	TGCGCCAGCAATTCTCGGGGGGGCCCGGGCAATGAGCAGTTCTTC
NA	TRBV6-6	NA	TRBJ2-2	CASLDGNAGELFF	TGTGCCAGCCTTGACGGGAACGCCGGGGAGCTGTTTTTT
TRBD2	TRBV6-5	NA	TRBJ2-7	CASSNGGDSYEQYF	TGTGCCAGCAGTAACGGGGGGGACTCCTACGAGCAGTACTTC
NA	TRBV27	NA	TRBJ1-1	CASSLHRNTEAFF	TGTGCCAGCAGTTTACACAGGAACACTGAAGCTTTCTTT
TRBD2	TRBV5-4	NA	TRBJ2-1	CASSSRLAGAINNEQFF	TGTGCCAGCAGCTCCAGACTAGCGGGGGCCATAAACAATGAGCAGTTCTTC
TRBD1	TRBV18	NA	TRBJ2-5	CASSPIGTGMETQYF	TGTGCCAGCTCACCTATCGGGACAGGGATGGAGACCCAGTACTTC
TRBD1	TRBV9	NA	TRBJ1-2	CASSGPRDSGYGYTF	TGTGCCAGCAGCGGTCCCCGGGACAGTGGATATGGCTACACCTTC
NA	TRBV19	NA	TRBJ1-1	CASSRPGAWNTEAFF	TGTGCCAGTAGTCGGCCAGGGGCTTGGAACACTGAAGCTTTCTTT
TRBD1	TRBV27	NA	TRBJ2-7	CASSGLRDRPFGEQYF	TGTGCCAGCAGCGGCCTCCGGGACAGGCCCTTTGGCGAGCAGTACTTC
NA	TRBV18	NA	TRBJ2-7	CASSPPSSYEQYF	TGTGCCAGCTCACCACCGAGCTCCTACGAGCAGTACTTC
TRBD1	TRBV5-6	NA	TRBJ1-3	CASSYGQGSGNTIYF	TGTGCCAGCAGCTACGGACAGGGCTCTGGAAACACCATATATTTT
NA	TRBV10-3	NA	TRBJ1-2	CAISEWPTGDYGYTF	TGTGCCATCAGTGAGTGGCCCACGGGGGACTATGGCTACACCTTC
NA	TRBV7-8	NA	TRBJ2-1	CASSLGPGLNEQFF	TGTGCCAGCAGCTTAGGTCCAGGACTTAATGAGCAGTTCTTC
TRBD1	TRBV28	NA	TRBJ1-1	CASIGQGWTEAFF	TGTGCCAGCATAGGACAGGGTTGGACTGAAGCTTTCTTT
TRBD2	TRBV20-1	NA	TRBJ2-1	CSASRGVSSYNEQFF	TGCAGTGCTAGTCGGGGGGTAAGCTCCTACAATGAGCAGTTCTTC
NA	TRBV5-6	NA	TRBJ1-6	CASSLTGSYNSPLHF	TGTGCCAGCAGCTTGACGGGGTCCTATAATTCACCCCTCCACTTT
TRBD2	TRBV5-1	NA	TRBJ2-2	CASSLGGLAGDTGELFF	TGCGCCAGCAGCTTGGGCGGACTAGCGGGGGACACCGGGGAGCTGTTTTTT
NA	TRBV24-1	NA	TRBJ2-2	CATSDPAENTGELFF	TGTGCCACCAGTGACCCGGCGGAGAACACCGGGGAGCTGTTTTTT
NA	TRBV3-1/TRBV3-2	NA	TRBJ1-4	CASSQRVGQGGEKLFF	TGTGCCAGCAGCCAACGGGTGGGGCAGGGAGGCGAAAAACTGTTTTTT
TRBD1	TRBV6-4	many	TRBJ2-3	CASSDGTGGLDTQYF	TGTGCCAGCAGTGACGGGACAGGGGGCTTAGATACGCAGTATTTT
TRBD2	TRBV19	NA	TRBJ2-1	CASSITSGGGYNEQFF	TGTGCCAGTAGTATTACTAGCGGGGGGGGTTACAATGAGCAGTTCTTC
NA	TRBV7-2	NA	TRBJ1-2	CASSLGTPVLYTF	TGTGCCAGCAGCTTAGGGACACCCGTCTTGTACACCTTC
NA	TRBV10-3	once	TRBJ1-2	CAIRLQDNYGYTF	TGTGCCATCAGGCTGCAGGATAACTATGGCTACACCTTC
TRBD1	TRBV5-4	NA	TRBJ2-7	CASSFGGQVSYEQYF	TGTGCCAGCAGCTTTGGGGGACAGGTCTCCTACGAGCAGTACTTC
NA	TRBV2	NA	TRBJ1-2	CASSRSYGYTF	TGTGCCAGCAGCCGGTCTTATGGCTACACCTTC
TRBD1	TRBV23-1	NA	TRBJ1-5	CASSQPSGGAGSQPQHF	TGCGCCAGCAGTCAACCGTCAGGGGGCGCGGGGAGTCAGCCCCAGCATTTT
TRBD1	TRBV11-3	NA	TRBJ2-1	CASSYHSRGTGRYNEQFF	TGTGCCAGCAGCTACCATTCGAGAGGGACAGGGAGGTACAATGAGCAGTTCTTC
TRBD1	TRBV6-6	NA	TRBJ2-1	CASSGGQASYNEQFF	TGTGCCAGCAGCGGGGGACAGGCAAGTTACAATGAGCAGTTCTTC
NA	TRBV7-2	NA	TRBJ1-6	CASSSTRKSYNSPLHF	TGTGCCAGCAGCTCTACCAGGAAATCCTATAATTCACCCCTCCACTTT
NA	TRBV3-1/TRBV3-2	NA	TRBJ1-2	CASSPLHTANYGYTF	TGTGCCAGCAGCCCCCTCCACACCGCTAACTATGGCTACACCTTC
NA	TRBV18	NA	TRBJ2-5	CASSPPAGGRETQYF	TGTGCCAGCTCACCGCCCGCCGGAGGTAGGGAGACCCAGTACTTC
NA	TRBV11-3	NA	TRBJ1-1	CASSPRAGVNTEAFF	TGTGCCAGCAGCCCGCGAGCGGGGGTGAACACTGAAGCTTTCTTT
TRBD1	TRBV7-2	NA	TRBJ1-1	CASSSQFTGGNTEAFF	TGTGCCAGCAGCTCACAATTTACAGGGGGGAACACTGAAGCTTTCTTT
NA	TRBV9	NA	TRBJ2-3	CASSGGAPLDTQYF	TGTGCCAGCAGCGGCGGTGCTCCACTTGATACGCAGTATTTT
NA	TRBV19	NA	TRBJ1-4	CASSIDLSGSGKLFF	TGTGCCAGTAGTATAGATTTGTCAGGGTCCGGAAAACTGTTTTTT
NA	TRBV7-2	once	TRBJ2-2	CASSLEYIGSANTGELFF	TGTGCCAGCAGCTTAGAGTACATTGGCAGCGCGAACACCGGGGAGCTGTTTTTT
NA	TRBV7-3	NA	TRBJ2-7	CASSSSGITSYEQYF	TGTGCCAGCAGCTCATCGGGTATTACCTCCTACGAGCAGTACTTC
NA	TRBV5-8	NA	TRBJ2-2	CASSFFPANTGELFF	TGTGCCAGCAGCTTTTTCCCTGCGAACACCGGGGAGCTGTTTTTT
TRBD1	TRBV2	NA	TRBJ2-3	CASSRQGGGTDTQYF	TGTGCCAGCAGTCGACAGGGGGGGGGCACAGATACGCAGTATTTT
NA	TRBV4-2	NA	TRBJ2-3	CASSQGGLDFTDTQYF	TGTGCCAGCAGCCAAGGGGGTCTGGACTTCACAGATACGCAGTATTTT
TRBD2	TRBV7-2	NA	TRBJ2-5	CASSSGTSGGQMTQYF	TGTGCCAGCAGCTCCGGGACTAGCGGGGGGCAGATGACCCAGTACTTC